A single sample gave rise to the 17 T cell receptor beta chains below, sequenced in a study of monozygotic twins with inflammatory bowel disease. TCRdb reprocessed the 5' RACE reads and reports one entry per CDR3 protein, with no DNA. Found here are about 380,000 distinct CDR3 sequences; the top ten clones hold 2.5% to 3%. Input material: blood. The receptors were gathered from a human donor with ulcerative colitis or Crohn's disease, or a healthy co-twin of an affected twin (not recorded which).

The CDR3 sequence is CASSLLSRTNSPLHF. The chain has TRBV7-2 and TRBJ1-6. The CDR3 is 15 amino acids. CDR1 and CDR2 from the germline V gene are SGHTA and FQGNSA.

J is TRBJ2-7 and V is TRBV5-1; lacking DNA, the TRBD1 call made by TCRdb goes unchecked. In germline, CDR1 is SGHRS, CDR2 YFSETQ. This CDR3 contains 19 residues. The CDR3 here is CASSLAASLGQRTSYEQYF.

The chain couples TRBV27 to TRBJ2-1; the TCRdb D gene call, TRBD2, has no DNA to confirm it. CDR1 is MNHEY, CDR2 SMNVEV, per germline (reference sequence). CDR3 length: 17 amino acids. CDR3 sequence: CASSMPGLAGVAGEQFF.

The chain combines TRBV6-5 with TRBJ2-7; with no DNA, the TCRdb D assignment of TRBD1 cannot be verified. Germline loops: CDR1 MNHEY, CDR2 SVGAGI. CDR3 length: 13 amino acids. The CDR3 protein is CASSWTGNNEQYF.

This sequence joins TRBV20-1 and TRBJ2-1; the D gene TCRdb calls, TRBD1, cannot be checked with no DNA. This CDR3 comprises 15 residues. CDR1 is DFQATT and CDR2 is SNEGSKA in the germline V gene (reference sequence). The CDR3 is CSALDRLRSYNEQFF.

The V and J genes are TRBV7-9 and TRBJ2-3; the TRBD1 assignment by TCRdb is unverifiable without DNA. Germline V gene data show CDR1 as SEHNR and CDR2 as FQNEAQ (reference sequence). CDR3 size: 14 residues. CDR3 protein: CASSLEPVDYTQYF. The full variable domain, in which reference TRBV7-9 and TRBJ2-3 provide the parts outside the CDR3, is DTGVSQNPRHKITKRGQNVTFRCDPISEHNRLYWYRQTLGQGPEFLTYFQNEAQLEKSRLLSDRFSAERPKGSFSTLEIQRTEQGDSAMYLCASSLEPVDYTQYFGPGTRLTVL.

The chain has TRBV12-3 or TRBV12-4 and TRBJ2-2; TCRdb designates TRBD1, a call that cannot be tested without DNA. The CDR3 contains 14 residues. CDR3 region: CASSLFGGAGELFF.

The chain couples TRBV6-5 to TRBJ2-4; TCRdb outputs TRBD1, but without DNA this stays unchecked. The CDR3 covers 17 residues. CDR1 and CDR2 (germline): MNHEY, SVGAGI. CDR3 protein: CASSYSSGGASKNIQYF.

CDR3 in amino acids: CASRRQGAFEQYF. The gene calls are TRBV2 and TRBJ2-7; TCRdb designates TRBD1, a call that cannot be tested without DNA. This CDR3 has 13 amino acids. CDR1 SNHLY and CDR2 FYNNEI come from the germline V gene.

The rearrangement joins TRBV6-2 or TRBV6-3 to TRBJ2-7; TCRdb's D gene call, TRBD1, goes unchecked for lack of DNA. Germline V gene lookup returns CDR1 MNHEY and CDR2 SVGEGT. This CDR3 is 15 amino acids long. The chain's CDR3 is CASSKGQGTSYEQYF.

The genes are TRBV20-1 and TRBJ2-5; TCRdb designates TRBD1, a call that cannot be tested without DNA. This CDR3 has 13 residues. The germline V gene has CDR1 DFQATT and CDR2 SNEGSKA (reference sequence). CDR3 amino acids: CSASYRGQETQYF.

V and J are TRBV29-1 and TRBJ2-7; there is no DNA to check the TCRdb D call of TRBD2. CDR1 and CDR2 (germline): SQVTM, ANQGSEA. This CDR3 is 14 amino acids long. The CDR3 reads CSVGAKGLDYEQYF.

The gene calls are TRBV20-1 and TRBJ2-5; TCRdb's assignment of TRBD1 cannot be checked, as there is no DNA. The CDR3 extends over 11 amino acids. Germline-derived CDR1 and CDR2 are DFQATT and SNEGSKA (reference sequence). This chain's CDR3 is CSAGQGETQYF.

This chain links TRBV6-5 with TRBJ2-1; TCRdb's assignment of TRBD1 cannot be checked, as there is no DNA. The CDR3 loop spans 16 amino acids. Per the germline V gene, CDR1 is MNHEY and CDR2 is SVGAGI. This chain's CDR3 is CVSSYSRGATYNEQFF.

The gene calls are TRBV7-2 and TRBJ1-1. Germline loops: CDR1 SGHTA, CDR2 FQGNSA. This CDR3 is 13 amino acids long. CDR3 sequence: CASSSWTLNEAFF.

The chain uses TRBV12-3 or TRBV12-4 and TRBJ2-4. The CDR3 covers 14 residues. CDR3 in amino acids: CASTFGLAKNIQYF.

The CDR3 spells CASSSWTEDTGELFF. The V gene is TRBV12-3 or TRBV12-4, the J gene TRBJ2-2; TCRdb's D call of TRBD2 is untestable without DNA. This CDR3 spans 15 amino acids.